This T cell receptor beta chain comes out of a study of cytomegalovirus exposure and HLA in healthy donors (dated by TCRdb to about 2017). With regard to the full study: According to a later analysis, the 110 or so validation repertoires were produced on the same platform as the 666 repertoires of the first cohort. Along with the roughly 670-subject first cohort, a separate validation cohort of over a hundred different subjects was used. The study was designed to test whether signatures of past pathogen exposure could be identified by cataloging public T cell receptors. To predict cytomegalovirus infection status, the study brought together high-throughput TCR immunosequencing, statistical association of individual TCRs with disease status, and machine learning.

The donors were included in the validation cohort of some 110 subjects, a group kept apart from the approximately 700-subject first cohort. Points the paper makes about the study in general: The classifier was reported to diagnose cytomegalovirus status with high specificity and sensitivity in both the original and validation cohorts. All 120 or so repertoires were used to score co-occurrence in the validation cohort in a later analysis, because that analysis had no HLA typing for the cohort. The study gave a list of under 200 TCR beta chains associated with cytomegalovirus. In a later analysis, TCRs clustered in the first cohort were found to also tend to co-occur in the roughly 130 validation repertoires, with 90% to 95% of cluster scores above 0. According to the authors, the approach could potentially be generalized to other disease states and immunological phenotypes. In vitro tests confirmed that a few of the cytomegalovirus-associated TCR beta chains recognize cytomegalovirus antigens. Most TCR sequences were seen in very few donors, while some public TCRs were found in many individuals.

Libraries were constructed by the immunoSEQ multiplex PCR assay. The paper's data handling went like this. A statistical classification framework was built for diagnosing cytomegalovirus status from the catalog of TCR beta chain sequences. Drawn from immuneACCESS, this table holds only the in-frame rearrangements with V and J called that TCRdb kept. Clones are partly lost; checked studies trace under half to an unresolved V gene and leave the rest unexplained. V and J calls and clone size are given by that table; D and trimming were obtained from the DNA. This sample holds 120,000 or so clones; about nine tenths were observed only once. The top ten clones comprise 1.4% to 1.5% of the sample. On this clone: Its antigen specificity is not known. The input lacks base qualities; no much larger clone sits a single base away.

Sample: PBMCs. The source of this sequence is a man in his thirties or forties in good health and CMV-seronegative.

This receptor has the CDR3 CASSFGQGRNTGELFF. The DNA sequence is as follows: TGTGCCAGCAGTTTCGGACAGGGACGGAACACCGGGGAGCTGTTTTTT. The sequence is built from TRBV5-4 and TRBJ2-2; TRBD1 fits 8 bases in the junction. CDR1 and CDR2 are drawn from the germline V gene (reference sequence): SGHNT, YYREEE. The CDR3 starts with the cysteine, ends with the phenylalanine, and has 16 residues. CDR3 DNA is the only sequence kept; it has 48 bases, read in frame from the first base. V loses 5 bases at its end and J loses 1 base; junction bases beyond the gene matches: 7. When the CDR3 is completed using the reference TRBV5-4 and TRBJ2-2 genes on either side, the full variable domain is ETGVTQSPTHLIKTRGQQVTLRCSSQSGHNTVSWYQQALGQGPQFIFQYYREEENGRGNFPPRFSGLQFPNYSSELNVNALELDDSALYLCASSFGQGRNTGELFFGEGSRLTVL.